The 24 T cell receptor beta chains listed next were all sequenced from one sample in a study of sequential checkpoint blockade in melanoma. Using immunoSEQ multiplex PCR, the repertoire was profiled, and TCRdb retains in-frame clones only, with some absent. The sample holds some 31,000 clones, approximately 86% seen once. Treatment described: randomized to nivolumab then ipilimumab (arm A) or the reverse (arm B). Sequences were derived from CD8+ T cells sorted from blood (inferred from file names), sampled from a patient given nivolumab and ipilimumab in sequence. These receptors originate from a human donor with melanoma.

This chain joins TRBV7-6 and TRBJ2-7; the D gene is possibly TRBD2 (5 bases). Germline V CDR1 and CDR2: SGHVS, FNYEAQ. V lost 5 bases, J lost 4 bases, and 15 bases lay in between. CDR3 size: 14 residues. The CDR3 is CASSPTGMDYEQYF. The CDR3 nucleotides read TGTGCCAGCAGCCCGACCGGGATGGATTACGAGCAGTACTTC.

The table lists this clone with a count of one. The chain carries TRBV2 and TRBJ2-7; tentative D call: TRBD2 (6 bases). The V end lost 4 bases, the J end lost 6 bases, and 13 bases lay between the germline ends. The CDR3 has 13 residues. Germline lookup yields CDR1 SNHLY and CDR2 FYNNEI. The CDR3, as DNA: TGTGCCAGCAGTGCCCTGACTAGTTCCGAGCAGTACTTC. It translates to CASSALTSSEQYF.

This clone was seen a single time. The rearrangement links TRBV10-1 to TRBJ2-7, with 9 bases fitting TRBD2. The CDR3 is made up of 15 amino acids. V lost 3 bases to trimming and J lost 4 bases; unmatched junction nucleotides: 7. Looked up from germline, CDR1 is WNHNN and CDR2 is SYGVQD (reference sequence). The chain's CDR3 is CASSEELAGLYEQYF. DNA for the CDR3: TGCGCCAGCAGTGAAGAACTAGCGGGTTTATACGAGCAGTACTTC.

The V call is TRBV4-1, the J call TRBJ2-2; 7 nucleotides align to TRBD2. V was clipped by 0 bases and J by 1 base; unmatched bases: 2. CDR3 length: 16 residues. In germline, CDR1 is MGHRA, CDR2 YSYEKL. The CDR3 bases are TGCGCCAGCAGCCAAGAGGGCGGGAGGAACACCGGGGAGCTGTTTTTT. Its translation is CASSQEGGRNTGELFF.

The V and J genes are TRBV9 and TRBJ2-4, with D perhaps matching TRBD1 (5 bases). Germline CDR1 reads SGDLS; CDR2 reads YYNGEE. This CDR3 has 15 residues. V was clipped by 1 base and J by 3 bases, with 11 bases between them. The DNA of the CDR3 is TGTGCCAGCAGCGTATCAGGGCTAGTCAAAAACATTCAGTACTTC. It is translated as CASSVSGLVKNIQYF.

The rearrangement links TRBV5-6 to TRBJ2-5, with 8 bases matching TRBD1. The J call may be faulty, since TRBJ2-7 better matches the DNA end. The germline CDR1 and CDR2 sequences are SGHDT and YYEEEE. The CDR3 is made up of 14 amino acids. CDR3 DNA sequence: TGTGCCAGCAGCTTCGGGACAGGAACCTACGAGCAGTACTTC. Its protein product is CASSFGTGTYEQYF.

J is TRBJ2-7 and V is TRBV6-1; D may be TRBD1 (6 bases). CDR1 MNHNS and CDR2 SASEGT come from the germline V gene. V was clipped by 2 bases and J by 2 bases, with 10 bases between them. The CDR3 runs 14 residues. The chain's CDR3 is CASSEIGGTYEQYF. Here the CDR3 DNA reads TGTGCCAGCAGTGAAATAGGGGGAACCTACGAGCAGTACTTC.

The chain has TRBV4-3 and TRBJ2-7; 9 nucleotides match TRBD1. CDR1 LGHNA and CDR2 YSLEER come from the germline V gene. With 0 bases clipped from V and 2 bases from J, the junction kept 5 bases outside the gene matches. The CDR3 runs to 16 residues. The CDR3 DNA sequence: TGCGCCAGCAGCCAAGATCTGGGGACAGGGCCCTACGAGCAGTACTTC. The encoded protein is CASSQDLGTGPYEQYF.

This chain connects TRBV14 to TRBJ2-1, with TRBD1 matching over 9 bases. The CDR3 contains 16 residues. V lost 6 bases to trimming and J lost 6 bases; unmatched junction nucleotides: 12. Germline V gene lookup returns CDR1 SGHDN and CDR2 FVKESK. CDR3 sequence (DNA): TGTGCCAGCAGTCCCAGACCCGGGACAGGGCCCAATGAGCAGTTCTTC. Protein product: CASSPRPGTGPNEQFF. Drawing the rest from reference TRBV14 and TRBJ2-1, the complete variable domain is EAGVTQFPSHSVIEKGQTVTLRCDPISGHDNLYWYRRVMGKEIKFLLHFVKESKQDESGMPNNRFLAERTGGTYSTLKVQPAELEDSGVYFCASSPRPGTGPNEQFFGPGTRLTVL.

The CDR3 nucleotides read TGTGCCAGCAGCCGCCCGGTGTTCGATGAGCAGTTCTTC. The encoded protein is CASSRPVFDEQFF. The chain has TRBV28 and TRBJ2-1; no reliable D call. The CDR3 spans 13 residues. V lost 6 bases, J lost 8 bases, and 14 bases lay in between. CDR1 is MDHEN, CDR2 SYDVKM, per germline.

CDR3 sequence (DNA): TGTGCCAGCACCTGGGGTCTAGCGGGAGGGCCGGGCGAGCAGTACTTC. This codes for CASTWGLAGGPGEQYF. The chain links TRBV28 to TRBJ2-7; TRBD2 aligns across 12 bases. J lost 6 bases, V lost 7 bases, and 13 bases had no gene match. This CDR3 spans 16 amino acids. The germline V gene has CDR1 MDHEN and CDR2 SYDVKM.

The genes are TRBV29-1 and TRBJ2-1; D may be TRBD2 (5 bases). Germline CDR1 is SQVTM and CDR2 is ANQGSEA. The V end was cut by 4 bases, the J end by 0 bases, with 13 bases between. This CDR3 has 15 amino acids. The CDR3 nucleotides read TGCAGCGTTGGCGTAGCGTTTAGCTCCTACAATGAGCAGTTCTTC. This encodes CSVGVAFSSYNEQFF.

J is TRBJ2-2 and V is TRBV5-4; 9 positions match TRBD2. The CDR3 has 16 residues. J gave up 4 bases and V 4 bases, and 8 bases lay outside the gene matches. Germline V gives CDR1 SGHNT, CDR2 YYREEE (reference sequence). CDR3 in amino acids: CASSTDSGSTTGELFF. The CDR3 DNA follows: TGTGCCAGCAGCACCGATAGCGGGAGCACCACCGGGGAGCTGTTTTTT.

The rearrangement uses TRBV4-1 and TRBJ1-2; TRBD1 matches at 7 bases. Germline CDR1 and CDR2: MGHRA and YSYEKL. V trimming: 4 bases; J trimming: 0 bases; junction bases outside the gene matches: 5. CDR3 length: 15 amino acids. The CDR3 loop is CASSLQTGSNYGYTF. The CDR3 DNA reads TGCGCCAGCAGCCTCCAGACAGGGTCTAACTATGGCTACACCTTC.

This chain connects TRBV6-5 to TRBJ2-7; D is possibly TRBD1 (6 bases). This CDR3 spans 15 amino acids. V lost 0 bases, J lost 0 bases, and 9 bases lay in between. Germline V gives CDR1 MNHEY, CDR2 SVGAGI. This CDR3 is CASSYSADSSYEQYF. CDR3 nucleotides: TGTGCCAGCAGTTACTCGGCGGACAGCTCCTACGAGCAGTACTTC.

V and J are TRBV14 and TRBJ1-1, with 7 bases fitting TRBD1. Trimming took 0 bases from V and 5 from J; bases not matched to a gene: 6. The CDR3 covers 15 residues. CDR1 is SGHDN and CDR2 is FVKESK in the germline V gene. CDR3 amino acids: CASSQDRDSGTEAFF. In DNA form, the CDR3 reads TGTGCCAGCAGCCAAGATCGGGACAGCGGTACTGAAGCTTTCTTT.

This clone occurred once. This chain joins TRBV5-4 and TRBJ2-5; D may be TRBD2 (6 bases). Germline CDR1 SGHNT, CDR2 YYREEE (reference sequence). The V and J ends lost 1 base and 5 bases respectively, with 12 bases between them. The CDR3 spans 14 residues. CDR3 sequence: CASSLPGASETQYF. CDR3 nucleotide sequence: TGTGCCAGCAGCTTGCCGGGAGCCTCGGAGACCCAGTACTTC.

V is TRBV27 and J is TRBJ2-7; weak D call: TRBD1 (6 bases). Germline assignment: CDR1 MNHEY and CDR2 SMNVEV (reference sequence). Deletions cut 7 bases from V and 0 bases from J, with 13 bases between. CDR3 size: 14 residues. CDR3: CASMGTGSSYEQYF. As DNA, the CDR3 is TGTGCCAGCATGGGTACAGGGTCCTCCTACGAGCAGTACTTC.

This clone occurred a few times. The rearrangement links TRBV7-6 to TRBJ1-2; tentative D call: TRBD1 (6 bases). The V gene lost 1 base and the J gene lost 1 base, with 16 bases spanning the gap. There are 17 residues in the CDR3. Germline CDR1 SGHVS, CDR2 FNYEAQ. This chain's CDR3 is CASSLDARGGLNYGYTF. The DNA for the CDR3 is TGTGCCAGCAGCTTAGACGCGAGGGGGGGGCTTAACTATGGCTACACCTTC.

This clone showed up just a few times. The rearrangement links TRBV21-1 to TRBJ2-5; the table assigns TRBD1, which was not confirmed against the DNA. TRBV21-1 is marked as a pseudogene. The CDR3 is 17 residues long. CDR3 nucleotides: TGTGCCAGCAGCAAAGGCCTGGACAGGGAGGCCCAAGAGACCCAGTACTTC. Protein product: CASSKGLDREAQETQYF.

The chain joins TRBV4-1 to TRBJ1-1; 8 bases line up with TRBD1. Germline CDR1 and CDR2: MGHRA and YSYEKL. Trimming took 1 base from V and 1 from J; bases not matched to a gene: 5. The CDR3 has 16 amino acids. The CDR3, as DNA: TGCGCCAGCAGCCAAGTTTACGGGACAGGGAACACTGAAGCTTTCTTT. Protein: CASSQVYGTGNTEAFF.

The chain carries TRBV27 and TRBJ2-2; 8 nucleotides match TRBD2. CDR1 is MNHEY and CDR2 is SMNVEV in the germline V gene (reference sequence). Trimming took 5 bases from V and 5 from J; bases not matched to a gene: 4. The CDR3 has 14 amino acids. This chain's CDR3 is CASSVTGGTGELFF. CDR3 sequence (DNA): TGTGCCAGCAGTGTAACGGGGGGGACCGGGGAGCTGTTTTTT.

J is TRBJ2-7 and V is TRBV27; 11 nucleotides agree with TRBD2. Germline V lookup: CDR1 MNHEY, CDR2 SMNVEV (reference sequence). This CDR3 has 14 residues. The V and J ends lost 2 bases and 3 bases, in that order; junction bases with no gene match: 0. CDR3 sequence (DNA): TGTGCCAGCAGTTTAGGACTAGCGGGCTACGAGCAGTACTTC. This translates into CASSLGLAGYEQYF.

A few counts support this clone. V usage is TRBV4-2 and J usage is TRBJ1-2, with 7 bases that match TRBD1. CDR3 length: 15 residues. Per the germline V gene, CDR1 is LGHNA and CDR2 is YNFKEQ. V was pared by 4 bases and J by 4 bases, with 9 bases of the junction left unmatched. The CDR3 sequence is CASSLGDSGGYGYTF. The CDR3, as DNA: TGTGCCAGCAGCCTAGGGGACAGCGGGGGCTATGGCTACACCTTC.